Reported below is one T cell receptor beta chain. The junction departs from the called germline gene at one end, perhaps through a read error. Per the germline V gene, CDR1 is SSHAT and CDR2 is FNYEAQ (reference sequence). This CDR3 comprises 13 residues. In the source study's methods: Nucleated cell counts were estimated from reference gene primer amplification. TCRdb's copy holds only in-frame clones and misses some; the assay was immunoSEQ multiplex PCR. For V, J and clone size, that table is used; D and trimming come from the DNA. The repertoire consists of tens of thousands of clones, with nearly 90% occurring once and the leading ten covering approximately 7.4%. This sample is part of a study of blood T cell repertoires in COVID-19. Study overall: Acute and convalescent COVID-19 samples came from the United States, Italy and Spain.

This TCR derives from a man in his sixties or seventies with acute or convalescent COVID-19. The V gene is TRBV7-7, the J gene TRBJ2-3; D perhaps matches TRBD2 (6 bases). The specimen sequenced was peripheral blood. The CDR3 is CASSPGTGNTQYF. The DNA for the CDR3 is TGTGCTAGCAGCCCCGGGACTGGAAATACGCAGTATTTT.